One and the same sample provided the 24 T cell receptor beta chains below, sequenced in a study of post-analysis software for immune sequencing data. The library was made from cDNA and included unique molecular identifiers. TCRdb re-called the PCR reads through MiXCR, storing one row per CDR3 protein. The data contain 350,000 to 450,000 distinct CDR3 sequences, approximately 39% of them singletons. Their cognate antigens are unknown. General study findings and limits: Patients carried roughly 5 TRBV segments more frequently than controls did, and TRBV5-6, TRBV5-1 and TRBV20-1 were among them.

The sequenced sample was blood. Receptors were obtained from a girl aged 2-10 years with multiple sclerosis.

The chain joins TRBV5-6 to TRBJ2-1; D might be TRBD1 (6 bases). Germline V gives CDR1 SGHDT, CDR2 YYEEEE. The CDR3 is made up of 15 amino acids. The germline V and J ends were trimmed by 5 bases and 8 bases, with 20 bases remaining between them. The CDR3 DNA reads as TGTGCCAGCAGTTGGCCCACAGGGTTGGACGATGAGCAGTTCTTC. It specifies CASSWPTGLDDEQFF. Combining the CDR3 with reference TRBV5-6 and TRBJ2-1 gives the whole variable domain DAGVTQSPTHLIKTRGQQVTLRCSPKSGHDTVSWYQQALGQGPQFIFQYYEEEERQRGNFPDRFSGHQFPNYSSELNVNALLLGDSALYLCASSWPTGLDDEQFFGPGTRLTVL.

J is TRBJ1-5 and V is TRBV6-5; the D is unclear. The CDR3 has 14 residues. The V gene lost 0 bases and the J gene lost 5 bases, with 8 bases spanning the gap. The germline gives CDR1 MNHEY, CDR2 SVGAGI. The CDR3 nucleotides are TGTGCCAGCAGTTACTCGAAATCGTATCAGCCCCAGCATTTT. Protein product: CASSYSKSYQPQHF.

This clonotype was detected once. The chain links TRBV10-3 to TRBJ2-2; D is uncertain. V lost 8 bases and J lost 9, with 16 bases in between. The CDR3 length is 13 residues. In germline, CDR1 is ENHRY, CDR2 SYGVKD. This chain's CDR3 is CAISGNGSRELFF. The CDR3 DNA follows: TGTGCCATCTCGGGCAATGGATCGAGGGAGCTGTTTTTT.

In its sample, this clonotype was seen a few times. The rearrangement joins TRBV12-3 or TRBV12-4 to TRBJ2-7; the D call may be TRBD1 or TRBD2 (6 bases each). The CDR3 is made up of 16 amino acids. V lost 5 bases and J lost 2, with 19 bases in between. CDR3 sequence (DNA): TGTGCCAGCAGTCCCCTAGGGGGGCGGGTAACCTACGAGCAGTACTTC. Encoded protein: CASSPLGGRVTYEQYF.

The CDR3 nucleotides read TGTGCCACCAGTGATGGCGGACTTAGCAATCAGCCCCAGCATTTT. It yields the protein CATSDGGLSNQPQHF. The V call is TRBV24-1, the J call TRBJ1-5, with no clear D. This CDR3 comprises 15 residues. V was trimmed by 3 bases and J by 0 bases, leaving 8 bases between them. CDR1 and CDR2 from the germline V gene are KGHDR and SFDVKD.

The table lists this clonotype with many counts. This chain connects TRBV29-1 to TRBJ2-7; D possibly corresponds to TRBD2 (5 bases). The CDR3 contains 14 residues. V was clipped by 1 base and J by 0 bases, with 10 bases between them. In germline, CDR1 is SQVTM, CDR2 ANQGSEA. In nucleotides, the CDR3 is TGCAGCGTTGAAGGGACGGGATTCTCCTACGAGCAGTACTTC. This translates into CSVEGTGFSYEQYF.

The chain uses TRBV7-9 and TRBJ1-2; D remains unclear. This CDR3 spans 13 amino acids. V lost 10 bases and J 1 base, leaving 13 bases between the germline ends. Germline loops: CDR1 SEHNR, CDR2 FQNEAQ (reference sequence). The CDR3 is CAIRTDDNYGYTF. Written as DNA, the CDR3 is TGTGCCATACGGACGGACGATAACTATGGCTACACCTTC.

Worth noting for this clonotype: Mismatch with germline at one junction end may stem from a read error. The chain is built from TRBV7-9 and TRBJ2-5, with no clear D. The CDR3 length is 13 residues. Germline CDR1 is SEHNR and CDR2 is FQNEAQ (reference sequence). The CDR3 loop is CAGSLYPQETQYF. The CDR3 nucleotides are TGTGCCGGCAGCTTATACCCCCAAGAGACCCAGTACTTC. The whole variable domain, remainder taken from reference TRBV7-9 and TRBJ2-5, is DTGVSQNPRHKITKRGQNVTFRCDPISEHNRLYWYRQTLGQGPEFLTYFQNEAQLEKSRLLSDRFSAERPKGSFSTLEIQRTEQGDSAMYLCAGSLYPQETQYFGPGTRLLVL.

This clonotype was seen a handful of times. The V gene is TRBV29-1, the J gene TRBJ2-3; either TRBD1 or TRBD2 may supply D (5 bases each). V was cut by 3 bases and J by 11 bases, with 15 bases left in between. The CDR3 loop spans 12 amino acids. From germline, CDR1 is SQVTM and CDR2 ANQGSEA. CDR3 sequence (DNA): TGCAGCGTTGAGGGAACCGGGACGGGGCAGTATTTT. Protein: CSVEGTGTGQYF.

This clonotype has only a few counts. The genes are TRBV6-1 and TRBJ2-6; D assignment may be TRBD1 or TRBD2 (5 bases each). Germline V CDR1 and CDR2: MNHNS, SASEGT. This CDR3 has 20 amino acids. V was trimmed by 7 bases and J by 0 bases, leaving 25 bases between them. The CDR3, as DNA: TGTGCCAGCATGGGACCGGTTTCGCGAATACCGAGCTCTGGGGCCAACGTCCTGACTTTC. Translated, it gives CASMGPVSRIPSSGANVLTF.

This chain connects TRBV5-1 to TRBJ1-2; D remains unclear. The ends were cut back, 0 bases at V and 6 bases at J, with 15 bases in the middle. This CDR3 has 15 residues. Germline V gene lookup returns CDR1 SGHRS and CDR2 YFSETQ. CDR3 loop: CASSLEAKQIDGYTF. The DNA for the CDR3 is TGCGCCAGCAGCTTGGAAGCCAAGCAGATTGATGGCTACACCTTC.

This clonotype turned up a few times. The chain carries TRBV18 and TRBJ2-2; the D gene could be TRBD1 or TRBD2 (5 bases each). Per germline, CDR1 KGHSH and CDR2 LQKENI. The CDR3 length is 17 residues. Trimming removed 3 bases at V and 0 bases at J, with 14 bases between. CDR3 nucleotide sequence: TGTGCCAGCTCACCGAAACCGGGACGTCCGAACACCGGGGAGCTGTTTTTT. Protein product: CASSPKPGRPNTGELFF.

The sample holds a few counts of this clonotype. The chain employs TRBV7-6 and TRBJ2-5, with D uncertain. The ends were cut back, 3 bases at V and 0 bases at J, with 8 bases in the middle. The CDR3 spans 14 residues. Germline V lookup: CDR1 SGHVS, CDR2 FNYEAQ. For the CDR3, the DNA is TGTGCCAGCAGCTTGACCGTGAACCAAGAGACCCAGTACTTC. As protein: CASSLTVNQETQYF.

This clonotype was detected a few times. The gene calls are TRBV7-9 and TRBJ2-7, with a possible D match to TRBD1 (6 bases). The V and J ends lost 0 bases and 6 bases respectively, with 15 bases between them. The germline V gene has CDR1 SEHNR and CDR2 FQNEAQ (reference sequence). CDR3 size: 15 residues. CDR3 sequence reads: CASSLAGQTPREQYF. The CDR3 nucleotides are TGTGCCAGCAGCTTAGCCGGACAGACCCCCCGCGAGCAGTACTTC.

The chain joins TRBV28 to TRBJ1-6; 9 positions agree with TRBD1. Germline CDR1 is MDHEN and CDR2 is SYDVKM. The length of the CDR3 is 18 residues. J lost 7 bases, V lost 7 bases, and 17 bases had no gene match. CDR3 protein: CASNLYRSGTGYNSPLHF. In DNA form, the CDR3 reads TGTGCCAGCAACCTATACCGTTCCGGGACAGGGTACAATTCACCCCTCCACTTT.

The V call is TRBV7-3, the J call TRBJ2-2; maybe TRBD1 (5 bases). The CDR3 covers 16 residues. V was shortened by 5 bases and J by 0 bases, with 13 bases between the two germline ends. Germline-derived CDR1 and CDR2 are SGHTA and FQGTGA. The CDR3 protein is CASSPLAGPNTGELFF. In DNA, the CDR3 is TGTGCCAGCAGCCCGCTGGCAGGGCCGAACACCGGGGAGCTGTTTTTT.

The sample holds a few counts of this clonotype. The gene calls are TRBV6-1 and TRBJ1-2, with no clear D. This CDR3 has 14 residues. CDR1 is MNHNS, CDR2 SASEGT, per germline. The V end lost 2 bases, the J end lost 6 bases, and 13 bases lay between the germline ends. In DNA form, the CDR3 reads TGTGCCAGCAGTGAATTGGGCAGGCGCAATGGCTACACCTTC. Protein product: CASSELGRRNGYTF.

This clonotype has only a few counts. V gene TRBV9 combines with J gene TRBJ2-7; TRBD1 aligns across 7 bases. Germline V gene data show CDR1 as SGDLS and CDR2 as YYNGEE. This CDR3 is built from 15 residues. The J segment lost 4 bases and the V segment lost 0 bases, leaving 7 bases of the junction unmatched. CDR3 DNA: TGTGCCAGCAGCGTAGAGGACAGGCGGCAATACGAGCAGTACTTC. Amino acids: CASSVEDRRQYEQYF.

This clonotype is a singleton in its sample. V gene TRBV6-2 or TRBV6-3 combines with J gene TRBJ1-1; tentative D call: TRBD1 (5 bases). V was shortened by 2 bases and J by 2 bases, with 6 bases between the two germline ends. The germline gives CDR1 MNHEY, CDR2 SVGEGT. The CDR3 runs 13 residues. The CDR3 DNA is TGTGCCAGCAGTTACGACAGCAACACTGAAGCTTTCTTT. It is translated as CASSYDSNTEAFF.

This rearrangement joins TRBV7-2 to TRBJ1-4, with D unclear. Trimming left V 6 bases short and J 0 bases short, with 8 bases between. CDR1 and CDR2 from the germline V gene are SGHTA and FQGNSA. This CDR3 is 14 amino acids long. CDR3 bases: TGTGCCAGCAGTTGGGATGCAACTAATGAAAAACTGTTTTTT. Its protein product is CASSWDATNEKLFF.

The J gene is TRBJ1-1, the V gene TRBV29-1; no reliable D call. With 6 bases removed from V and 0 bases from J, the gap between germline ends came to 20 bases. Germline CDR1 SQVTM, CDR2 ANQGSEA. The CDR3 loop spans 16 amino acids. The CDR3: CSVSGGPLLMNTEAFF. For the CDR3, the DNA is TGCAGCGTATCGGGAGGCCCGCTGCTAATGAACACTGAAGCTTTCTTT.

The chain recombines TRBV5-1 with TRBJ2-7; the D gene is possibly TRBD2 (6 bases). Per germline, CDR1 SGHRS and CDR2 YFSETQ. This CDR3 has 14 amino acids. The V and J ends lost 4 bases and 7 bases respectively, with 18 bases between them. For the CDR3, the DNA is TGCGCCAGCAGCCCAGACTCGGGACTCCTGGAGCAGTACTTC. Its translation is CASSPDSGLLEQYF.

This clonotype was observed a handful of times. The CDR3, as DNA: TGCGCCAGCACTGTGCGGGACACCGGCACAGATACGCAGTATTTT. The encoded protein is CASTVRDTGTDTQYF. The rearrangement joins TRBV5-1 to TRBJ2-3; D might be TRBD1 or TRBD2, each matching 6 bases. The CDR3 runs to 15 residues. V shed 6 bases and J shed 1 base, with 15 bases lying between them. Per the germline V gene, CDR1 is SGHRS and CDR2 is YFSETQ.

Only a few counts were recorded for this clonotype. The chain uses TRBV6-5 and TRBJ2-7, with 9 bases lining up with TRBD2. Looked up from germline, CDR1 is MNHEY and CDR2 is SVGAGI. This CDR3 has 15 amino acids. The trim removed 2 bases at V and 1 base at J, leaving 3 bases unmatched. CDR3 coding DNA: TGTGCCAGCAGTTACGGTACTAGCGGGTCCTACGAGCAGTACTTC. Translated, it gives CASSYGTSGSYEQYF.